This TCR beta chain originates from a study of blood T cell repertoires in COVID-19. About the research overall: Acute and convalescent COVID-19 specimens originated in the United States, Italy and Spain. Sources were T cells, B-cell-depleted T cells, or PBMCs; the material itself was cDNA or gDNA.

How the authors handled the data: Amplified reference gene primers provided the basis for estimating nucleated cell counts. The data were produced by immunoSEQ multiplex PCR, yet TCRdb's version contains in-frame clones alone and is incomplete. D and trimming come from the DNA, and the V and J calls and clone size come from that table. The table records tens of thousands of clones, 77% of them present only once. The CDR3 loop spans 15 amino acids. V was clipped by 5 bases and J by 11 bases; unmatched bases: 12. CDR1 and CDR2 (germline): MDHEN, SYDVKM. This TCR came from a man aged 65-85 years with active or convalescent COVID-19. The sample taken for sequencing was peripheral blood. This chain uses TRBV28 with TRBJ1-1; 12 nucleotides agree with TRBD1. The DNA of the CDR3 is TGTGCCAGCAGTGGATCCGGGACAGGGGGCGTTTGGGCTTTCTTT. This encodes CASSGSGTGGVWAFF.